The T cell receptor (beta chain) described here comes from a study of radiotherapy plus CTLA-4 blockade in lung cancer. Study-level information: Among patients, over 15% showed objective responses, and 25% to 35% had disease control. Notes on the study in general: Per reports, early blood T cell clone dynamics, plus interferon-beta, forecast response most strongly. After radiotherapy and ipilimumab, tumor-derived clones expanded in peripheral blood.

Produced via immunoSEQ multiplex PCR; TCRdb's table is partial and in-frame only. Here the sample spans roughly 73,000 clones, about nine tenths being singletons. This clone has a handful of counts. The antigen is unknown. V dropped 4 bases and J dropped 5 bases, with 17 bases sitting between them. The CDR3 is made up of 15 amino acids. CDR1 ENHRY and CDR2 SYGVKD come from the germline V gene. The sequences come from peripheral blood, collected from a patient treated with radiotherapy plus ipilimumab. The TCR comes from a human donor with non-small cell lung cancer that progressed on radiotherapy plus ipilimumab. The V call is TRBV10-3, the J call TRBJ2-5, with D possibly matching TRBD2 (5 bases). CDR3 sequence (DNA): TGTGCCATCAGTGGTTTCCTCTCGGGGAAGGAGACCCAGTACTTC. Translating it yields CAISGFLSGKETQYF.